This is a list of T cell receptor beta chains from one sample in a study of STAT3 mutations in large granular lymphocyte leukemia. Measured with immunoSEQ multiplex PCR; TCRdb has only the in-frame clones, and not every one. The sample lists under 2,500 clones, around two thirds occurring once. Sequenced input: peripheral blood mononuclear cells. These receptors all come from a woman in her fifties or sixties with T-cell large granular lymphocyte leukemia. Some clones in this sample may be carry-over from other donors' samples. Both conserved end residues are part of each CDR3. The D gene is left open where the match is weak. Not every row has a clone size; where given, it reads once, few, many or a size class.

cdr3_aa: CASSESTGKQPQHF
cdr3_nt: TGCGCCAGCAGTGAGTCGACAGGGAAGCAGCCCCAGCATTTT
d_call: TRBD1
j_call: TRBJ1-5
v_call: TRBV10-2
clone_size: .

cdr3_aa: CSVEDQGQTNYGYTF
cdr3_nt: TGCAGCGTTGAAGATCAGGGCCAGACTAACTATGGCTACACCTTC
d_call: .
j_call: TRBJ1-2
v_call: TRBV29-1
clone_size: .

cdr3_aa: CAWSVKRGNLGEQYF
cdr3_nt: TGTGCCTGGAGTGTGAAAAGAGGGAATCTCGGCGAGCAGTACTTC
d_call: .
j_call: TRBJ2-7
v_call: TRBV30
clone_size: .

cdr3_aa: CASSRYSNQPQHF
cdr3_nt: TGCGCCAGCAGCCGATACAGCAATCAGCCCCAGCATTTT
d_call: .
j_call: TRBJ1-5
v_call: TRBV5-1
clone_size: .

cdr3_aa: CASRAASGSETQYF
cdr3_nt: TGTGCCAGCCGCGCGGCTAGCGGGTCAGAGACCCAGTACTTC
d_call: TRBD2
j_call: TRBJ2-5
v_call: TRBV13
clone_size: .

cdr3_aa: CASSRTGTETQYF
cdr3_nt: TGTGCCAGCTCGAGGACGGGGACGGAGACCCAGTACTTC
d_call: .
j_call: TRBJ2-5
v_call: TRBV18
clone_size: few

cdr3_aa: CASSYMQGTSNQPQHF
cdr3_nt: TGTGCCAGCAGTTACATGCAGGGGACTAGCAATCAGCCCCAGCATTTT
d_call: .
j_call: TRBJ1-5
v_call: TRBV6-6
clone_size: .

cdr3_aa: CAWTRQGSGNTIYF
cdr3_nt: TGTGCCTGGACCAGACAGGGGTCTGGAAACACCATATATTTT
d_call: TRBD1
j_call: TRBJ1-3
v_call: TRBV30
clone_size: .

cdr3_aa: CASSYGDRSYEQYF
cdr3_nt: TGTGCCAGCAGTTACGGGGACAGATCCTACGAGCAGTACTTC
d_call: TRBD1
j_call: TRBJ2-7
v_call: TRBV6-5
clone_size: .

cdr3_aa: CASRRGKLWGEQYF
cdr3_nt: TGTGCCAGCAGACGCGGGAAGCTTTGGGGGGAGCAGTACTTC
d_call: .
j_call: TRBJ2-7
v_call: TRBV6-5
clone_size: few

cdr3_aa: CSALVANRGYEQYF
cdr3_nt: TGCAGCGCCCTGGTGGCCAATCGAGGCTACGAGCAGTACTTC
d_call: .
j_call: TRBJ2-7
v_call: TRBV29-1
clone_size: .

cdr3_aa: CASSSFRDREEGVDEQYF
cdr3_nt: TGTGCCAGCAGCTCATTCCGGGACAGGGAGGAAGGAGTAGACGAGCAGTACTTC
d_call: TRBD1
j_call: TRBJ2-7
v_call: TRBV7-9
clone_size: .

cdr3_aa: CAWKVRGGTDTQYF
cdr3_nt: TGTGCCTGGAAGGTCAGGGGCGGCACAGATACGCAGTATTTT
d_call: .
j_call: TRBJ2-3
v_call: TRBV30
clone_size: few

cdr3_aa: CSAIQGVDTEAFF
cdr3_nt: TGCAGCGCTATACAGGGGGTGGACACTGAAGCTTTCTTT
d_call: TRBD1
j_call: TRBJ1-1
v_call: TRBV29-1
clone_size: .

cdr3_aa: CASSPPPDRVKGYTF
cdr3_nt: TGTGCCAGCTCACCACCGCCCGACAGGGTAAAGGGCTACACCTTC
d_call: TRBD1
j_call: TRBJ1-2
v_call: TRBV18
clone_size: .

cdr3_aa: CSVEDTADRNTIYF
cdr3_nt: TGCAGCGTTGAAGATACCGCAGACAGGAACACCATATATTTT
d_call: .
j_call: TRBJ1-3
v_call: TRBV29-1
clone_size: .

cdr3_aa: CASSWGTGGGYEQYF
cdr3_nt: TGCGCCAGCAGCTGGGGGACAGGGGGGGGCTACGAGCAGTACTTC
d_call: TRBD1
j_call: TRBJ2-7
v_call: TRBV5-1
clone_size: few

cdr3_aa: CASSTLGTAQETQYF
cdr3_nt: TGTGCCAGCTCCACCTTAGGGACAGCACAAGAGACCCAGTACTTC
d_call: TRBD1
j_call: TRBJ2-5
v_call: TRBV18
clone_size: .

cdr3_aa: CASSPPGTYYEQYF
cdr3_nt: TGTGCCAGCTCACCCCCCGGGACATACTACGAGCAGTACTTC
d_call: .
j_call: TRBJ2-7
v_call: TRBV18
clone_size: few

cdr3_aa: CASSPGGGSYEQYF
cdr3_nt: TGTGCCAGCTCACCAGGTGGCGGATCCTACGAGCAGTACTTC
d_call: .
j_call: TRBJ2-7
v_call: TRBV18
clone_size: once

cdr3_aa: CASSPRGQGTNYGYTF
cdr3_nt: TGTGCCAGCTCACCAAGGGGACAGGGAACTAACTATGGCTACACCTTC
d_call: TRBD1
j_call: TRBJ1-2
v_call: TRBV18
clone_size: .

cdr3_aa: CASSRLIYEQYF
cdr3_nt: TGTGCCAGCAGCCGCCTCATCTACGAGCAGTACTTC
d_call: .
j_call: TRBJ2-7
v_call: TRBV7-9
clone_size: .

cdr3_aa: CASSPVGQNTEAFF
cdr3_nt: TGCGCCAGCAGCCCGGTGGGACAGAACACTGAAGCTTTCTTT
d_call: .
j_call: TRBJ1-1
v_call: TRBV5-1
clone_size: .

cdr3_aa: CSAVGGGLTEAFF
cdr3_nt: TGCAGCGCCGTAGGAGGGGGTCTGACTGAAGCTTTCTTT
d_call: .
j_call: TRBJ1-1
v_call: TRBV29-1
clone_size: .

cdr3_aa: CASSLDGTSNYGYTF
cdr3_nt: TGCGCCAGCAGCTTGGACGGGACCTCTAACTATGGCTACACCTTC
d_call: .
j_call: TRBJ1-2
v_call: TRBV5-1
clone_size: .

cdr3_aa: CASSSQFTGVYGYTF
cdr3_nt: TGTGCCAGCAGCTCGCAATTCACAGGAGTCTATGGCTACACCTTC
d_call: .
j_call: TRBJ1-2
v_call: TRBV7-9
clone_size: .

cdr3_aa: CAWSVTLTGSYTF
cdr3_nt: TGTGCCTGGAGTGTAACCTTGACCGGGAGCTACACCTTC
d_call: .
j_call: TRBJ1-2
v_call: TRBV30
clone_size: .

cdr3_aa: CASSLWGGPQETQYF
cdr3_nt: TGTGCCAGCAGCTTGTGGGGGGGGCCACAAGAGACCCAGTACTTC
d_call: .
j_call: TRBJ2-5
v_call: TRBV5-6
clone_size: .

cdr3_aa: CAWMFYRGASHNEQFF
cdr3_nt: TGTGCCTGGATGTTCTACAGGGGCGCTTCGCACAATGAGCAGTTCTTC
d_call: TRBD1
j_call: TRBJ2-1
v_call: TRBV30
clone_size: .

cdr3_aa: CASSLAGQEKLFF
cdr3_nt: TGTGCCAGCAGCTTAGCAGGACAAGAAAAACTGTTTTTT
d_call: .
j_call: TRBJ1-4
v_call: TRBV7-9
clone_size: .

cdr3_aa: CASSLVETQYF
cdr3_nt: TGTGCCAGCAGCTTAGTAGAGACCCAGTACTTC
d_call: .
j_call: TRBJ2-5
v_call: TRBV7-9
clone_size: .

cdr3_aa: CASSPWTDPAGYTF
cdr3_nt: TGTGCCAGCAGTCCATGGACAGATCCTGCCGGCTACACCTTC
d_call: .
j_call: TRBJ1-2
v_call: TRBV6-5
clone_size: few

cdr3_aa: CASSSGWRAEAFF
cdr3_nt: TGTGCCAGCAGTTCAGGGTGGAGGGCTGAAGCTTTCTTT
d_call: .
j_call: TRBJ1-1
v_call: TRBV25-1
clone_size: .

cdr3_aa: CASSEGTGGAHVLTF
cdr3_nt: TGTGCCAGCAGTGAGGGGACAGGTGGCGCCCACGTCCTGACTTTC
d_call: TRBD1
j_call: TRBJ2-6
v_call: TRBV25-1
clone_size: .

cdr3_aa: CASSLGGKETQYF
cdr3_nt: TGTGCCAGCAGTTTAGGGGGGAAGGAGACCCAGTACTTC
d_call: .
j_call: TRBJ2-5
v_call: TRBV6-6
clone_size: .